This is a list of T cell receptor beta chains from one sample in a study of blood T cell repertoires in COVID-19. The protocol was immunoSEQ multiplex PCR, while the TCRdb copy is restricted to in-frame clones and leaves out a portion. Among approximately 270,000 clones listed, roughly four fifths were seen once. Source material: peripheral blood. The receptor set was obtained from a man older than 75 with acute or convalescent COVID-19. Each CDR3 is given with its conserved first and last residue. The order of the fields is V gene, clone size, J gene, D gene, CDR3 protein, CDR3 DNA. D genes are given only for firm matches. Size is omitted from some rows. Given values are once, few, many or a class for expanded clones.

TRBV19	-	TRBJ1-5	TRBD1	CASSTPGTGMGYSNQPQHF	TGTGCCAGTAGTACTCCGGGGACAGGGATGGGGTATAGCAATCAGCCCCAGCATTTT
TRBV19	-	TRBJ1-3	TRBD1	CASSPTTGGRGNTIYF	TGTGCCAGTAGTCCGACTACAGGGGGTAGAGGAAACACCATATATTTT
TRBV6-1	-	TRBJ2-7	TRBD2	CASSERGSREQYF	TGTGCCAGCAGTGAACGCGGGAGTAGGGAGCAGTACTTC
TRBV5-1	-	TRBJ2-2	TRBD1	CASSQRQGQNTGELFF	TGCGCCAGCAGCCAAAGACAGGGGCAGAACACCGGGGAGCTGTTTTTT
TRBV27	-	TRBJ1-6	TRBD1	CASRKQGVSYNSPLHF	TGTGCCAGCAGGAAGCAGGGGGTCTCCTATAATTCACCCCTCCACTTT
TRBV5-1	-	TRBJ1-5	TRBD1	CASSWTGGAEQPQHF	TGCGCCAGCAGCTGGACAGGGGGCGCTGAGCAGCCCCAGCATTTT
TRBV7-9	-	TRBJ1-1	TRBD1	CASSQRAGGTEAFF	TGTGCCAGCAGCCAGCGGGCAGGGGGTACTGAAGCTTTCTTT
TRBV10-1	-	TRBJ2-7	-	CASGSDSYEQYF	TGCGCCAGCGGCTCAGATTCCTACGAGCAGTACTTC
TRBV2	-	TRBJ1-2	TRBD1	CASSGRDRGHPVGGYTF	TGTGCCAGCAGTGGGAGGGACAGGGGCCACCCCGTCGGAGGCTACACCTTC
TRBV12-3/TRBV12-4	-	TRBJ2-1	-	CASSPLSYNEQFF	TGTGCCAGCAGTCCTCTCTCCTACAATGAGCAGTTCTTC
TRBV5-6	-	TRBJ2-1	TRBD1	CASSRRQGRGNEQFF	TGTGCCAGCAGCCGACGTCAGGGCAGGGGGAATGAGCAGTTCTTC
TRBV5-1	-	TRBJ1-2	-	CASSSYGSNYGYTF	TGCGCCAGCAGCTCATACGGGAGCAACTATGGCTACACCTTC
TRBV20-1	-	TRBJ2-1	TRBD2	CSASPGLGNNEQFF	TGCAGTGCTAGTCCGGGACTAGGGAACAATGAGCAGTTCTTC
TRBV19	-	TRBJ1-5	-	CASSLGGDGQPQHF	TGTGCCAGTAGTTTAGGGGGAGATGGTCAGCCCCAGCATTTT
TRBV5-1	once	TRBJ2-2	-	CASRLNSLTGELFF	TGCGCCAGCCGCTTGAACAGCCTAACCGGGGAGCTGTTTTTT
TRBV30	-	TRBJ1-2	TRBD1	CAWSASLRDRGLYGYTF	TGTGCCTGGAGTGCGTCACTCCGGGACAGGGGGCTCTATGGCTACACCTTC
TRBV3-1/TRBV3-2	-	TRBJ2-4	TRBD1	CASRRSIRQGAENIQYF	TGTGCCAGCAGGAGGTCCATAAGGCAGGGGGCGGAAAACATTCAGTACTTC
TRBV27	-	TRBJ2-3	-	CASSSRGLKADTQYF	TGTGCCAGCAGTTCTAGGGGCTTAAAAGCAGATACGCAGTATTTT
TRBV2	few	TRBJ1-3	TRBD1	CASNLGGTGNTIYF	TGTGCCAGCAATCTAGGGGGCACAGGAAACACCATATATTTT
TRBV6-5	-	TRBJ1-2	TRBD1	CASRGTGAYGYTF	TGTGCCAGCAGGGGGACAGGTGCCTATGGCTACACCTTC
TRBV11-2	few	TRBJ2-3	TRBD2	CASSPSAGADTQYF	TGTGCCAGCAGCCCATCGGCGGGGGCAGATACGCAGTATTTT
TRBV4-1	-	TRBJ2-1	-	CASSQGGTSGSYNEQFF	TGCGCCAGCAGCCAAGGAGGGACATCAGGATCCTACAATGAGCAGTTCTTC
TRBV3-1/TRBV3-2	-	TRBJ1-5	-	CASSQGGDQPQHF	TGTGCCAGCAGCCAAGGGGGCGATCAGCCCCAGCATTTT
TRBV30	-	TRBJ1-1	-	CAGQTFTGTEAFF	TGTGCCGGACAGACATTTACGGGCACTGAAGCTTTCTTT